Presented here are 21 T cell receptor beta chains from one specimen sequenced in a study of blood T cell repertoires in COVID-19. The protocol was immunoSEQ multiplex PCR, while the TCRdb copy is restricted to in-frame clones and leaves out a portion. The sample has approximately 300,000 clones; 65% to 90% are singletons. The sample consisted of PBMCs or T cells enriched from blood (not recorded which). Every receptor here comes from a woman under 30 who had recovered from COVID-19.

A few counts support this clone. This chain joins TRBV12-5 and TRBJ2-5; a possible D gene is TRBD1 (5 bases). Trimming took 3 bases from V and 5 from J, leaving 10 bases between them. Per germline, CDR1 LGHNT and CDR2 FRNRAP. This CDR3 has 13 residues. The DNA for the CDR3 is TGTGCTAGTGGTTTTCAAGGGGTGGAGACCCAGTACTTC. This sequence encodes CASGFQGVETQYF. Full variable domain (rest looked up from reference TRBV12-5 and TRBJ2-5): DARVTQTPRHKVTEMGQEVTMRCQPILGHNTVFWYRQTMMQGLELLAYFRNRAPLDDSGMPKDRFSAEMPDATLATLKIQPSEPRDSAVYFCASGFQGVETQYFGPGTRLLVL.

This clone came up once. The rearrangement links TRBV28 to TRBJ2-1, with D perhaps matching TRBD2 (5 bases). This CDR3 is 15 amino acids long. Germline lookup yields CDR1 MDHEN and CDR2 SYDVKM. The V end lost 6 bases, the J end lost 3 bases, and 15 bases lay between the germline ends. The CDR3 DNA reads TGTGCCAGCAGCCCCTCGAGCGGCCTCTACAATGAGCAGTTCTTC. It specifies CASSPSSGLYNEQFF. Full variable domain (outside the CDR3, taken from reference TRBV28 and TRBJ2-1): DVKVTQSSRYLVKRTGEKVFLECVQDMDHENMFWYRQDPGLGLRLIYFSYDVKMKEKGDIPEGYSVSREKKERFSLILESASTNQTSMYLCASSPSSGLYNEQFFGPGTRLTVL.

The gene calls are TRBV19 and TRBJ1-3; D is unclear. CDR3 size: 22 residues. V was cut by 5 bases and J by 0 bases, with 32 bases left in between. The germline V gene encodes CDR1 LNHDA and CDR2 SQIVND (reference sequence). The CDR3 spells CASSPRPTQHTTSSVSGNTIYF. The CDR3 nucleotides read TGTGCCAGTAGTCCGCGGCCAACCCAGCATACAACTTCTTCCGTCTCTGGAAACACCATATATTTT.

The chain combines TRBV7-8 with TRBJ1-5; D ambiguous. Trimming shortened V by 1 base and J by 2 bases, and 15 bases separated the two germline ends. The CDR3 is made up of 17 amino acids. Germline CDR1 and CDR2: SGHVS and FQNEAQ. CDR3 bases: TGTGCCAGCAGCTTAGGTTCCCCACTCCGAGGCAATCAGCCCCAGCATTTT. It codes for CASSLGSPLRGNQPQHF.

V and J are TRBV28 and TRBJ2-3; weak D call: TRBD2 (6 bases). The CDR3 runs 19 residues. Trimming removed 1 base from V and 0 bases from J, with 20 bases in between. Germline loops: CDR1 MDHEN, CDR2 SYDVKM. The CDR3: CASSLLRRWGVVSTDTQYF. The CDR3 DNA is TGTGCCAGCAGTTTATTAAGGAGATGGGGGGTAGTGAGCACAGATACGCAGTATTTT.

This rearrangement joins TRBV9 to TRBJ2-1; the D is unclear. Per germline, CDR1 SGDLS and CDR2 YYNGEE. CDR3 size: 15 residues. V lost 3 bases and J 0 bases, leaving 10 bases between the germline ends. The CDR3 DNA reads TGTGCCAGCAGCGCTGACAAGAACTCCTACAATGAGCAGTTCTTC. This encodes CASSADKNSYNEQFF.

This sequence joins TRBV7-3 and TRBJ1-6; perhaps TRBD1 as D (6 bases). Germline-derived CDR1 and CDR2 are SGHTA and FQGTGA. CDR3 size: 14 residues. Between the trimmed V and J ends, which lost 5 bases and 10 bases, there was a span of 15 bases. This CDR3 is CASSQRTERSPLHF. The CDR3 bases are TGTGCCAGCAGCCAACGGACAGAGAGATCACCCCTCCACTTT. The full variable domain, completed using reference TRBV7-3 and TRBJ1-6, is GAGVSQTPSNKVTEKGKYVELRCDPISGHTALYWYRQSLGQGPEFLIYFQGTGAADDSGLPNDRFFAVRPEGSVSTLKIQRTERGDSAVYLCASSQRTERSPLHFGNGTRLTVT.

CDR3 sequence reads: CASSPGRGSSYEQYF. CDR3 coding DNA: TGCGCCAGCAGCCCCGGGAGGGGGAGCTCCTACGAGCAGTACTTC. The rearrangement joins TRBV4-1 to TRBJ2-7; 8 bases align to TRBD2. V trimming: 4 bases; J trimming: 0 bases; junction bases outside the gene matches: 5. The CDR3 loop spans 15 amino acids. The germline gives CDR1 MGHRA, CDR2 YSYEKL.

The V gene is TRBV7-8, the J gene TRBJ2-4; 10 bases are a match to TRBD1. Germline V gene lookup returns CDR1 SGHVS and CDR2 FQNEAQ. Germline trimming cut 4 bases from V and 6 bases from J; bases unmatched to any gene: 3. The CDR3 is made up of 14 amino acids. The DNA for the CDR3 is TGTGCCAGCAGCTCCGGGACAGGGGCAAACATTCAGTACTTC. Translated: CASSSGTGANIQYF. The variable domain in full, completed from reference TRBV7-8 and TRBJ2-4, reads GAGVSQSPRYKVAKRGQDVALRCDPISGHVSLFWYQQALGQGPEFLTYFQNEAQLDKSGLPSDRFFAERPEGSVSTLKIQRTQQEDSAVYLCASSSGTGANIQYFGAGTRLSVL.

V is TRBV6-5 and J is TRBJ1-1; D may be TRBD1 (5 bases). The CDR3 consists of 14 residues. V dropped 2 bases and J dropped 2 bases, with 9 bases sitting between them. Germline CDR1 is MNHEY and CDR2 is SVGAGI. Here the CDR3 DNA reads TGTGCCAGCAGTTACGGGGCGCCTAACACTGAAGCTTTCTTT. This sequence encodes CASSYGAPNTEAFF.

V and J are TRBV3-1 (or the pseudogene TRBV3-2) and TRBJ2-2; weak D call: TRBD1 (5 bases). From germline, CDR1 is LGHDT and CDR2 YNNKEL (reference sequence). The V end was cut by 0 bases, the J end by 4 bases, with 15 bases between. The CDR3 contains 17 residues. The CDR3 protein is CASSQEGLGVGTGELFF. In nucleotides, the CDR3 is TGTGCCAGCAGCCAAGAAGGGCTAGGGGTCGGCACCGGGGAGCTGTTTTTT.

CDR3 protein: CASRDEGGPYEQYF. For the CDR3, the DNA is TGTGCCAGCAGAGATGAGGGGGGGCCCTACGAGCAGTACTTC. V usage is TRBV6-5 and J usage is TRBJ2-7, with D possibly matching TRBD2 (7 bases). Germline loops: CDR1 MNHEY, CDR2 SVGAGI. The germline V and J ends were trimmed by 6 bases and 2 bases, with 14 bases remaining between them. This CDR3 comprises 14 residues.

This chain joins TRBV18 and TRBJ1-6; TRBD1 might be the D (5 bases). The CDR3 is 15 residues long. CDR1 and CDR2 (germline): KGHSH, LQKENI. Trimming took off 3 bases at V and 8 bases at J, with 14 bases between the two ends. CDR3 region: CASSPNDGGDSPLHF. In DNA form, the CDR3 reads TGTGCCAGCTCACCCAACGACGGGGGGGATTCACCCCTCCACTTT.

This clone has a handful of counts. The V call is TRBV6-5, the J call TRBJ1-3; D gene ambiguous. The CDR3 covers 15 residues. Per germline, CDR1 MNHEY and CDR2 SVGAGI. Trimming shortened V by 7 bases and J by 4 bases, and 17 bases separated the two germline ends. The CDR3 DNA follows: TGTGCCAGCATTAACCTCGGGATCGGCGGAAACACCATATATTTT. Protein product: CASINLGIGGNTIYF.

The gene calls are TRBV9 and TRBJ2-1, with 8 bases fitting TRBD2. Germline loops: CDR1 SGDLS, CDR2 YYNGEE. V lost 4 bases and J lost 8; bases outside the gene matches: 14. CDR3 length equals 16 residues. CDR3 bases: TGTGCCAGCAGCCCCCATAGGGCTAGCGGGCACGATGAGCAGTTCTTC. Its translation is CASSPHRASGHDEQFF.

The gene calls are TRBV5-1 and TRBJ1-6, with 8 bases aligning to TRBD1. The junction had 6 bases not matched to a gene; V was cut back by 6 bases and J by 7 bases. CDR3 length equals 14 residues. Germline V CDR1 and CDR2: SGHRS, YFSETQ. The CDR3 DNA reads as TGCGCCAGCACCTTCCGGGACAGGAATTCACCCCTCCACTTT. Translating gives CASTFRDRNSPLHF.

The CDR3 DNA sequence: TGTGCCAGCAGCCCCCGGGACAGTTCTAGGGATGGCTACACCTTC. Its translation is CASSPRDSSRDGYTF. V and J are TRBV2 and TRBJ1-2; 7 bases are a match to TRBD1. The V gene end was trimmed by 6 bases and the J gene end by 6 bases; junction bases not matched to a gene: 13. The CDR3 is 15 residues long. CDR1 and CDR2 (germline): SNHLY, FYNNEI. The full variable domain, rest sourced from reference TRBV2 and TRBJ1-2, is EPEVTQTPSHQVTQMGQEVILRCVPISNHLYFYWYRQILGQKVEFLVSFYNNEISEKSEIFDDQFSVERPDGSNFTLKIRSTKLEDSAMYFCASSPRDSSRDGYTFGSGTRLTVV.

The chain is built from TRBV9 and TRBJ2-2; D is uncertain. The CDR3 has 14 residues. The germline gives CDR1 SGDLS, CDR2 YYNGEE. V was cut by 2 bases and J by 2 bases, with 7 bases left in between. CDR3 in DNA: TGTGCCAGCAGCGTCCTATTAAACACCGGGGAGCTGTTTTTT. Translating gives CASSVLLNTGELFF.

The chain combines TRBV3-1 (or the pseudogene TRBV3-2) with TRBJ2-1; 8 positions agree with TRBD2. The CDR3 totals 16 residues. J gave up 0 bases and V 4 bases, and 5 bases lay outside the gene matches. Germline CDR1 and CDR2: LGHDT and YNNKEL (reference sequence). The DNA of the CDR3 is TGTGCCAGCAGCCGGGGGCTAGCGGGCTCCTACAATGAGCAGTTCTTC. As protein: CASSRGLAGSYNEQFF.

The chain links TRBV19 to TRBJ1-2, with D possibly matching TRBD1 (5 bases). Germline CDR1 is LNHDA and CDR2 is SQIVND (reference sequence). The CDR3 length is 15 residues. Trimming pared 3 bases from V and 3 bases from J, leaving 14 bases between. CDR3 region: CASSMSAGPYYGYTF. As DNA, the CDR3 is TGTGCCAGTAGTATGTCGGCAGGGCCCTACTATGGCTACACCTTC.

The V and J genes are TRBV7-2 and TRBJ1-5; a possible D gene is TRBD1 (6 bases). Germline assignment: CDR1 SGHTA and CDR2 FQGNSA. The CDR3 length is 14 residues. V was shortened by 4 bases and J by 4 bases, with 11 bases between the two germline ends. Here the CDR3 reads CASSSLGGNQPQHF. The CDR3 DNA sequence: TGTGCCAGCAGCTCGCTAGGGGGTAATCAGCCCCAGCATTTT.